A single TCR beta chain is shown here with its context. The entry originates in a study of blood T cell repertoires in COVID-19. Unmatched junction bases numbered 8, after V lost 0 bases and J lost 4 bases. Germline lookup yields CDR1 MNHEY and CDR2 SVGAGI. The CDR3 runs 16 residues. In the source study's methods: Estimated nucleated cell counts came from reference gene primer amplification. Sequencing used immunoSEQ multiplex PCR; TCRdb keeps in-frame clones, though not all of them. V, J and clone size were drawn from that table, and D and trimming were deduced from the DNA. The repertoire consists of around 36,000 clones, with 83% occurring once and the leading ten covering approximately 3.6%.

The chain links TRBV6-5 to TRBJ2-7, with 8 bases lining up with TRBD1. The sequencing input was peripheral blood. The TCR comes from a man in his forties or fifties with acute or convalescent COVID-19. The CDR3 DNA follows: TGTGCCAGCAGTTACTCGACGGGACAGGCCATTTACGAGCAGTACTTC. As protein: CASSYSTGQAIYEQYF.